The sequence of this T cell receptor beta chain was determined in a study of shared clonotypes between healthy human individuals. Germline CDR1 reads GTSNPN; CDR2 reads SVGIG (reference sequence). V was shortened by 0 bases and J by 5 bases, with 13 bases between the two germline ends. This CDR3 spans 14 amino acids. Those who donated were healthy HIV-negative adults, with no recent acute infections or vaccinations reported. This clone was counted a few times. As yet, its antigen is unknown. Several immunoSEQ plates held equal portions of the genomic DNA taken from each subset. The table came from immunoSEQ multiplex PCR; TCRdb's copy has only in-frame clones and leaves some out. This table holds 400,000 to 550,000 clones, 79% found once. Study-level results: Sequencing depth was expected to influence donor clonotype sharing.

The sequence was obtained from a woman aged 40 to 49 in good health. Some clones in this sample may be carry-over from other donors' samples. What was sequenced was PBMCs. This sequence joins TRBV30 and TRBJ1-1; D gene ambiguous. CDR3 in amino acids: CAWSVQNGVTEAFF. The CDR3 DNA is TGTGCCTGGAGTGTACAAAACGGGGTTACTGAAGCTTTCTTT. Full variable domain (rest looked up from reference TRBV30 and TRBJ1-1): SQTIHQWPATLVQPVGSPLSLECTVEGTSNPNLYWYRQAAGRGLQLLFYSVGIGQISSEVPQNLSASRPQDRQFILSSKKLLLSDSGFYLCAWSVQNGVTEAFFGQGTRLTVV.